These T cell receptor beta chains were read from a single sample in a study of blood T cell repertoires in COVID-19. Data came from immunoSEQ multiplex PCR; TCRdb stores just in-frame clones and leaves some out. The sample has some 360,000 clones; about nine tenths are singletons. Sequenced sample: PBMCs or T cells enriched from blood (not recorded which). These receptors were obtained from a woman aged 25 to 39 who had been exposed to COVID-19. CDR3s leave out the opening cysteine and the closing phenylalanine or tryptophan.

TRBV7-9	TRBJ2-7	12	ASSWREGSGEQY
TRBV15	TRBJ1-4	14	ATSRVSTAGDEKLF
TRBV5-6	TRBJ2-3	12	ASSFSGSTDTQY
TRBV11-3	TRBJ2-7	14	ASSPETSGGSYEQY
TRBV30	TRBJ1-6	15	AWSVQRTSSYNSPLH
TRBV4-2	TRBJ1-2	13	ASSQGGTNSYGYT
TRBV7-9	TRBJ2-2	9	AWPGTGELF
TRBV27	TRBJ2-3	16	ASRLGLAGVGSTDTQY
TRBV7-8	TRBJ1-1	11	ASSLEGDTEAF
TRBV28	TRBJ1-5	12	ASSWTGGNQPQH
TRBV18	TRBJ1-5	13	ASSPGGFRHQPQH
TRBV5-1	TRBJ2-7	13	ASSQDRDSPYEQY
TRBV5-1	TRBJ2-1	11	ASSSLWSNEQF
TRBV24-1	TRBJ2-5	12	ATSDLPGRETQY
TRBV7-6	TRBJ1-3	14	ASSLVTGGSGNTIY
TRBV28	TRBJ2-1	11	ASSSLLVPSQF
TRBV6-5	TRBJ1-2	13	ASSYSDRVYYGYT
TRBV5-8	TRBJ2-6	14	ASSLTVSSGANVLT
TRBV6-5	TRBJ1-6	12	ASSRQGDNSPLH
TRBV7-2	TRBJ1-2	11	ASSSQRDREYT
TRBV5-1	TRBJ2-5	13	ASSLEGTSSQTQY
TRBV6-5	TRBJ1-2	10	ASREGNTVYT
TRBV19	TRBJ2-5	9	ASSTSETQY
TRBV20-1	TRBJ1-2	9	SASHGFGYT
TRBV2	TRBJ2-7	10	ASRGRLARQY
TRBV12-5	TRBJ2-7	11	ASGRQGSYEQY
TRBV3-1/TRBV3-2	TRBJ2-1	16	ASSQDRLAGGAYNEQF
TRBV18	TRBJ1-2	11	ASSLQGANGYT
TRBV28	TRBJ1-1	10	ASSLRVAEAF
TRBV6-5	TRBJ2-7	13	ASSYASGRFYEQY
TRBV27	TRBJ2-2	15	ASSSLAGGPRTGELF
TRBV12-3/TRBV12-4	TRBJ1-2	11	ASRLGQMRGYT
TRBV2	TRBJ1-2	12	ASSEARGNYGYT
TRBV27	TRBJ2-5	12	ASSDSPRGETQY
TRBV2	TRBJ2-1	13	ASNQLAGGLNEQF
TRBV29-1	TRBJ2-2	15	SVEYPYGLLNTGELF
TRBV9	TRBJ2-1	14	ASSETASGPYNEQF
TRBV10-3	TRBJ2-1	12	ATLPLAGVGEQF
TRBV27	TRBJ2-7	12	ASSLLSSPYEQY
TRBV28	TRBJ2-2	12	ASSPGTRTGELF
TRBV5-1	TRBJ2-7	13	ASSLVAGGSYEQY
TRBV18	TRBJ2-3	10	ASSPQGDTQY